Listed below are T cell receptor beta chains from one sample, sequenced in a study of a mutant IDH1 vaccine in newly diagnosed glioma. These receptors lack a known antigen. Assay used: immunoSEQ multiplex PCR; TCRdb lists only in-frame clones, some missing. The table lists approximately 50,000 clones, around 87% of them singletons. The material sequenced was PBMCs, taken from a glioma patient whose treatment included an IDH1 peptide vaccine. These receptors were collected from a middle-aged man with glioma. Each CDR3 is given with its conserved first and last residue. D genes are given only for firm matches. Clone size, where shown, is once, few, many, or a class for clones that have expanded.

cdr3_aa	cdr3_nt	v_call	clone_size	j_call	d_call
CASSLDWGMSFF	TGTGCCAGCAGCTTAGATTGGGGGATGTCTTTCTTT	TRBV11-2	NA	TRBJ1-1	NA
CASSLIRNRDTQYF	TGTGCCAGCAGCTTGATACGGAACAGAGATACGCAGTATTTT	TRBV5-6	NA	TRBJ2-3	NA
CASSGGPISSYEQYF	TGTGCCAGCTCGGGGGGGCCTATAAGCTCCTACGAGCAGTACTTC	TRBV19	NA	TRBJ2-7	TRBD2
CASRPGDSLKGEQYF	TGTGCCAGCAGGCCTGGGGACAGCTTAAAGGGCGAGCAGTACTTC	TRBV6-5	NA	TRBJ2-7	TRBD1
CASSLTPLQNNEQFF	TGTGCCAGCAGCTTAACCCCCCTCCAAAACAATGAGCAGTTCTTC	TRBV7-2	NA	TRBJ2-1	NA
CASSLEGGSEAFF	TGCGCCAGCAGTCTCGAAGGGGGATCTGAAGCTTTCTTT	TRBV5-1	NA	TRBJ1-1	NA
CASSYAASGSNQPQHF	TGTGCCAGCAGTTACGCTGCGTCGGGGAGCAATCAGCCCCAGCATTTT	TRBV6-5	NA	TRBJ1-5	NA
CASSSNRDSTQYF	TGTGCCAGCAGTTCAAACCGGGACTCGACGCAGTATTTT	TRBV7-2	NA	TRBJ2-3	NA
CASSLAQGGWETQYF	TGTGCCAGCAGCTTAGCGCAGGGTGGTTGGGAGACCCAGTACTTC	TRBV7-2	NA	TRBJ2-5	NA
CAISDWRKYNEQFF	TGTGCCATCAGTGACTGGAGAAAATACAATGAGCAGTTCTTC	TRBV10-3	NA	TRBJ2-1	NA
CASSGGGSQNIQYF	TGTGCCAGCAGTGGAGGGGGTAGCCAAAACATTCAGTACTTC	TRBV6-1	NA	TRBJ2-4	NA
CASREADPKQPQHF	TGTGCCAGCAGGGAGGCGGACCCCAAGCAGCCCCAGCATTTT	TRBV6-6	NA	TRBJ1-5	NA
CASSADRGGNEKLFF	TGTGCCAGCAGTGCAGACAGGGGAGGGAATGAAAAACTGTTTTTT	TRBV6-1	NA	TRBJ1-4	TRBD1
CASSSRTSGDRTDTQYF	TGTGCCAGCAGCTCCCGGACTAGCGGGGACCGCACAGATACGCAGTATTTT	TRBV7-3	once	TRBJ2-3	TRBD2
CASSFPGLSNYGYTF	TGTGCCAGCAGCTTTCCAGGGCTAAGTAACTATGGCTACACCTTC	TRBV5-4	NA	TRBJ1-2	NA
CASSYGLGGNYGYTF	TGTGCCAGCAGTTACGGTCTGGGGGGTAACTATGGCTACACCTTC	TRBV6-5	NA	TRBJ1-2	NA
CASSPRELRTEAFF	TGTGCCAGCTCGCCCCGGGAACTCAGGACTGAAGCTTTCTTT	TRBV18	NA	TRBJ1-1	NA
CASSPSLKTGELFF	TGTGCCAGCAGCCCTTCACTGAAAACCGGGGAGCTGTTTTTT	TRBV27	NA	TRBJ2-2	NA
CAISEGQAQGTQYF	TGTGCCATCAGTGAGGGGCAGGCCCAAGGCACGCAGTATTTT	TRBV10-3	NA	TRBJ2-3	NA
CASRMSTEAFF	TGCGCCAGTAGAATGAGCACTGAAGCTTTCTTT	TRBV5-1	few	TRBJ1-1	NA
CASSQGTVSTDTQYF	TGTGCCAGCAGTCAGGGGACAGTCTCCACAGATACGCAGTATTTT	TRBV28	once	TRBJ2-3	TRBD1
CASSLVLALTKETQYF	TGTGCCAGCAGCTTAGTACTAGCGCTCACAAAAGAGACCCAGTACTTC	TRBV7-2	NA	TRBJ2-5	TRBD2
CASSSGSGGGPQDTQYF	TGTGCCAGCAGCTCGGGGTCCGGCGGAGGTCCCCAAGATACGCAGTATTTT	TRBV7-2	NA	TRBJ2-3	NA
CASSVTSGTSGSPEQYF	TGTGCCAGTAGTGTAACTTCAGGGACTAGCGGGAGTCCCGAGCAGTACTTC	TRBV19	NA	TRBJ2-7	TRBD2
CASSPGQGGAYEQYF	TGTGCCAGCTCACCAGGACAAGGAGGCGCCTACGAGCAGTACTTC	TRBV18	NA	TRBJ2-7	NA
CASSSMLSGRDTQYF	TGTGCCAGCAGCTCGATGTTGAGCGGGAGGGATACGCAGTATTTT	TRBV27	NA	TRBJ2-3	TRBD2
CSVTTVLAGDEQFF	TGCAGCGTTACGACAGTTTTAGCGGGAGATGAGCAGTTCTTC	TRBV29-1	NA	TRBJ2-1	TRBD2
CASSLGDSTDTQYF	TGCGCCAGCAGCCTCGGGGATAGCACAGATACGCAGTATTTT	TRBV5-1	NA	TRBJ2-3	NA
CASSSGVFYEQYF	TGCGCCAGCAGCTCGGGGGTTTTCTACGAGCAGTACTTC	TRBV5-1	once	TRBJ2-7	NA
CASSFARGLNTEAFF	TGTGCCAGCAGTTTCGCACGGGGCTTGAACACTGAAGCTTTCTTT	TRBV28	once	TRBJ1-1	NA
CASSIRPTRGRGNTIYF	TGTGCCAGTAGTATAAGGCCCACGAGGGGGCGAGGAAACACCATATATTTT	TRBV19	NA	TRBJ1-3	TRBD1
CASSVAPSGRPGELFF	TGTGCCAGCAGCGTAGCTCCTAGCGGGAGACCCGGGGAGCTGTTTTTT	TRBV9	NA	TRBJ2-2	TRBD2
CASRGQGRYTEAFF	TGTGCCAGCAGGGGACAGGGGAGGTACACTGAAGCTTTCTTT	TRBV6-5	once	TRBJ1-1	TRBD1
CASSLGGEGEAYEQYF	TGTGCCAGCAGCTTGGGTGGGGAGGGTGAAGCCTACGAGCAGTACTTC	TRBV7-2	NA	TRBJ2-7	TRBD2
CASSPTGGPAYEQYF	TGTGCCAGCAGCCCGACAGGGGGCCCTGCCTACGAGCAGTACTTC	TRBV9	NA	TRBJ2-7	TRBD1
CASSQDRASGRGGQETQYF	TGTGCCAGCAGCCAAGATAGGGCTAGCGGGAGGGGAGGACAAGAGACCCAGTACTTC	TRBV4-2	NA	TRBJ2-5	TRBD2
CASSRRQGRDQPQHF	TGTGCCAGCTCACGACGACAGGGGAGGGATCAGCCCCAGCATTTT	TRBV18	NA	TRBJ1-5	TRBD1
CASSQTGTMDQPQHF	TGTGCCAGCAGCCAAACCGGGACAATGGATCAGCCCCAGCATTTT	TRBV4-2	NA	TRBJ1-5	NA
CASSRTSGTSTDTQYF	TGTGCCAGCAGCAGGACTAGCGGGACTAGCACAGATACGCAGTATTTT	TRBV21-1	medium-sized	TRBJ2-3	NA
CATRGSGRIYEQYF	TGTGCCACCAGGGGCAGCGGGAGGATCTACGAGCAGTACTTC	TRBV15	NA	TRBJ2-7	TRBD2
CASPGPSSYEQYF	TGTGCCAGTCCGGGCCCAAGCTCCTACGAGCAGTACTTC	TRBV10-3	NA	TRBJ2-7	NA
CASSIQQGVLAEKLFF	TGTGCCAGCAGCATTCAACAGGGGGTTTTAGCCGAAAAACTGTTTTTT	TRBV21-1	NA	TRBJ1-4	NA